This TCR beta chain was documented in a study of shared clonotypes between healthy human individuals. The run depth of the assay was deep. The data were produced by immunoSEQ multiplex PCR, yet TCRdb's version contains in-frame clones alone and is incomplete. The sample lists about 1.5 million clones, about 98% occurring once. The junction had 10 bases not matched to a gene; V was cut back by 0 bases and J by 2 bases. This CDR3 is 19 amino acids long. The V gene's germline CDR1 is KGHSH and CDR2 LQKENI. The sequencing input was naive CD4+ T cells sorted from blood. Subset in this sample: CD45RA+ positively selected. This clonotype originated in a man aged 25-40 years in good health. The chain joins TRBV18 to TRBJ2-3, with 11 bases aligning to TRBD2. CDR3 protein: CASSPPLAGGPTFTDTQYF. Written as DNA, the CDR3 is TGTGCCAGCTCACCACCGCTAGCGGGAGGCCCAACCTTCACAGATACGCAGTATTTT.